The source of this T cell receptor beta chain is a study of blood T cells in healthy people across ages (dated by TCRdb to the mid-2010s). For the wider study: In model experiments, template switching captured roughly one uniquely barcoded TCR beta cDNA molecule for every two T cells. The study measured age-related changes in TCR beta repertoire diversity using deep sequencing normalized with unique cDNA molecular identifiers. The donors were split into four age groups: young (average 16 years), middle-aged (39), aged (62) and long-lived (approximately 80). To avoid experimental bias, donors of different ages were distributed randomly across sequencing lanes. Using the same blood draw, the study looked at two additional independent replicas of 1 million unique cDNA reads for two donors, one aged 18 to 30 and the other aged 80 or older.

The roughly 42 donors, aged 6 to 90 years, were systemically healthy Caucasian individuals from Russia. Each donor gave about 11 milliliters of peripheral blood, drawn into EDTA-treated Vacutainer tubes. Ficoll-Paque density-gradient centrifugation was used to isolate PBMCs, with at least 7 million obtained per sample. Trizol reagent was used to extract total RNA from the PBMCs, yielding at least 6 micrograms per sample. For every donor, flow cytometry on a PBMC aliquot measured the percentage of naive CD45RAhigh/CD27high T cells. To note about this clonotype: Its cognate antigen has yet to be identified. No qualities accompany the bases; no much larger clone lies one base away.

Overall study results and their limits: Estimates of total diversity from one million sequenced T cells were regarded as lower bounds and underestimates. The percentage of naive T cells measured by flow cytometry correlated strongly with observed TCR beta diversity. The long-lived group showed more naive CD4+ T cells, fewer expanded clones and increased TCR diversity than the aged group, suggesting age selection. Since profiling was done on bulk unsorted PBMCs, naive and antigen-experienced compartments could not be conclusively compared. Observed TCR beta diversity per million T cells fell roughly linearly with age, and a significant reduction was already apparent by age roughly 40. Donor CMV infection status was unknown, potentially confounding age-related changes in expanded clonotypes.

The protocol used for the library was 5' RACE. Instrument on record: Illumina HiSeq 2500. A second about 7 to 11 cycle PCR used a sample-barcoded 5' primer and a J-beta primer mix. A unique molecular identifier was introduced onto each TCR beta cDNA molecule by a template-switch 5' adaptor carrying 12 random nucleotides. Each sample yielded at least 3 million CDR3-containing paired-end reads. The Mint cDNA synthesis kit, primed by a TRBC-specific oligonucleotide, was used to synthesize first-strand cDNA from all RNA. Following uracil-DNA glycosylase treatment, a first 18-cycle PCR with universal primers M1SS and BC2_uni_R was performed on all cDNA. Per the original workflow: Each sample was normalized by randomly selecting 1 million high-quality reads, each carrying a distinct molecular identifier. Instead of being binned into consensus sequences, reads with shared molecular identifiers were discarded. MiTCR, run with a Q25 quality threshold and the strictest error-elimination algorithm, handled CDR3 identification, clonotype clustering and error correction. Lower-bound total TCR beta diversity was estimated with a nonparametric unseen species model using Euler transformation. TCRdb reworked the public reads: Q25 trimming with fastp, MiXCR clone assembly, productive beta chains retained. Records with the same CDR3 protein are collapsed into one entry carrying the most frequent genes and DNA. None of the V and J calls come from the authors' own analysis; TCRdb made them. The sample records approximately 1.5 million distinct CDR3 sequences, 42% of which are singletons. About 4% of the sample is in the top ten clones.

The V and J ends are trimmed by 5 bases and 7 bases, leaving 18 bases between them. The CDR3 runs 15 amino acids, cysteine and phenylalanine included. The kept DNA is CDR3 alone, 45 bases in frame from the first base. The V and J segments used are TRBV12-3 or TRBV12-4 and TRBJ2-1; D gene: possibly TRBD1, on 6 matching bases. The TCR sequence derives from a woman aged 18 to 35 in good health. Sequencing was done on a sample of blood. In nucleotide form, the sequence is TGTGCCAGCAGTCCAGACAGGTGGGAAAGGAATGAGCAGTTCTTC. This sequence encodes CASSPDRWERNEQFF.